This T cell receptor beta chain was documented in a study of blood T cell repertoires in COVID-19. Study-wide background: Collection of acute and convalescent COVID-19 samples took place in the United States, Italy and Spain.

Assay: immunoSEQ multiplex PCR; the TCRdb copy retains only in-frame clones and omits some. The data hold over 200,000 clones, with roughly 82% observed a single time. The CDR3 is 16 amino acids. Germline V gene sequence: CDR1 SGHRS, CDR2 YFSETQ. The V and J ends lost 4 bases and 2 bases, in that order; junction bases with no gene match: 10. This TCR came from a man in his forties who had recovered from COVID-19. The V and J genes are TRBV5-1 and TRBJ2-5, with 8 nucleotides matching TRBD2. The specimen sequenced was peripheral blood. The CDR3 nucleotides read TGCGCCAGCAGCCCCTTTGCGGGGGGTCGGCAAGAGACCCAGTACTTC. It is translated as CASSPFAGGRQETQYF.